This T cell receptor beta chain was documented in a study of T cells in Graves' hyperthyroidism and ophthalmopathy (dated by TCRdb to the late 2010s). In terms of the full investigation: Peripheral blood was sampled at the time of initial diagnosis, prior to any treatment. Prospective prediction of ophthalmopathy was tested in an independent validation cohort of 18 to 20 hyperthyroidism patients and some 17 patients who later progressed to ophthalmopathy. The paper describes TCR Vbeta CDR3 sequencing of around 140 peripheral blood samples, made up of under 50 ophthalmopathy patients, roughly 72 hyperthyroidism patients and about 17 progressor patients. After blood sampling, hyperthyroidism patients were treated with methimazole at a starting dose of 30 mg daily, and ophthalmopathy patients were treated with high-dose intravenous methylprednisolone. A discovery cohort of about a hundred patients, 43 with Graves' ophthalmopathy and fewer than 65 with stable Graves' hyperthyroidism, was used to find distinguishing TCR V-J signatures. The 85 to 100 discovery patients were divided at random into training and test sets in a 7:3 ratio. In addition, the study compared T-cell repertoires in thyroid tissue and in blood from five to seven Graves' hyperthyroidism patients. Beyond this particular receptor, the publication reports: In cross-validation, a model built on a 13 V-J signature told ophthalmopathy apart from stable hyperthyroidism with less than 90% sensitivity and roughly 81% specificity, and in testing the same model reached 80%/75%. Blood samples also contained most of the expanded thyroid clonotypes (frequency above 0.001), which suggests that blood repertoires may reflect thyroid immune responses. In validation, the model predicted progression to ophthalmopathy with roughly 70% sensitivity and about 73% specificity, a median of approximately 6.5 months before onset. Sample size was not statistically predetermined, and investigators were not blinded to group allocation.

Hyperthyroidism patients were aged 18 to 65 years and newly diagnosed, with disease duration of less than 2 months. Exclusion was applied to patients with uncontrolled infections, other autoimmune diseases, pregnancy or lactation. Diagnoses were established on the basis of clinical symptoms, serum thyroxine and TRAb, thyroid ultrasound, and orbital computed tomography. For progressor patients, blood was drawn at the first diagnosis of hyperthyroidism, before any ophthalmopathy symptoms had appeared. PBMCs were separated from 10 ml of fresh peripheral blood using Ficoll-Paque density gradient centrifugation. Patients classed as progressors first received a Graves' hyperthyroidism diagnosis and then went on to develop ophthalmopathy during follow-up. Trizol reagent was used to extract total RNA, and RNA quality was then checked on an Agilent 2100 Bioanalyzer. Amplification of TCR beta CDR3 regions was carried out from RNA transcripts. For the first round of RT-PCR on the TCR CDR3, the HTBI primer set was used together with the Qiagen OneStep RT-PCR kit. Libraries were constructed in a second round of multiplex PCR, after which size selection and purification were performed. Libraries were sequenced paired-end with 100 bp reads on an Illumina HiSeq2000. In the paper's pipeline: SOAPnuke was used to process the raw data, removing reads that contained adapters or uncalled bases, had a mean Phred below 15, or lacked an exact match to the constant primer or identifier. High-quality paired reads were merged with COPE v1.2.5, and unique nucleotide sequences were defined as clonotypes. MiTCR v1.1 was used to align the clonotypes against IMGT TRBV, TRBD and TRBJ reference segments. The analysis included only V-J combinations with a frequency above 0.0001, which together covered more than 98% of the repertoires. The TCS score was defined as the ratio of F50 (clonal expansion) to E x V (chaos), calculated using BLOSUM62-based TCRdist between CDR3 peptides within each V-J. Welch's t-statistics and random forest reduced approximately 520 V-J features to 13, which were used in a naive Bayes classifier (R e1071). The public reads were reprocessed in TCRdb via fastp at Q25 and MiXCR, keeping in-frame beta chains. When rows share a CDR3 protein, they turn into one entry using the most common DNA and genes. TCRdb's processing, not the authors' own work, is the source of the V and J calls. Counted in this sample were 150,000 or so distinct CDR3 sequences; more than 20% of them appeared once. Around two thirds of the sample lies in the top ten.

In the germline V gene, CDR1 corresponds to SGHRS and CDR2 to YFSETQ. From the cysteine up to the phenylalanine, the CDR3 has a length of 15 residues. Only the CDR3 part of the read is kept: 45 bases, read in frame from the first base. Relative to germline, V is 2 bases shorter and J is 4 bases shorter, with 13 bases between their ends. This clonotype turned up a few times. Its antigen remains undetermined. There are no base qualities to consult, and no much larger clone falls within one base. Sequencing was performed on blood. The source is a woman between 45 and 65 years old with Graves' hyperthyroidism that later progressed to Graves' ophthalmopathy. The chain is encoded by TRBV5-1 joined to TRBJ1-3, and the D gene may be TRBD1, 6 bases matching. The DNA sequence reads TGCGCCAGCAGCTTAGGGGGGAAAACAGGAAACACCATATATTTT. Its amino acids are CASSLGGKTGNTIYF.